One and the same sample provided the 19 T cell receptor beta chains below, sequenced in a study of T cells after posttransplantation cyclophosphamide. The naive gate required viable CD3+CD4+ or CD3+CD8+ cells with CCR7+CD45RA+CD45RO-CD95-CD27+CD28+ phenotype. Clones were read by immunoSEQ multiplex PCR, and TCRdb kept only the in-frame ones, dropping some. In the table there are tens of thousands of clones, approximately 98% of which are singletons. Sequencing used naive CD4+ T cells sorted from PBMCs. These TCRs come from a man aged 35 to 55 in good health, CMV-negative, and a related stem cell transplant donor.

V gene TRBV9 combines with J gene TRBJ2-1; TRBD2 matches at 10 bases. The germline CDR1 and CDR2 sequences are SGDLS and YYNGEE. The CDR3 spans 15 residues. Trimming at V came to 0 bases and at J to 9 bases, leaving 6 bases not matched to a gene. The CDR3 reads CASSVGSSGRREQFF. The CDR3 region has the DNA TGTGCCAGCAGCGTAGGGAGTAGCGGGAGGCGTGAGCAGTTCTTC.

The chain has TRBV7-8 and TRBJ1-5, with TRBD1 identical over 7 bases. Looked up from germline, CDR1 is SGHVS and CDR2 is FQNEAQ. The V and J ends lost 2 bases and 0 bases, in that order; junction bases with no gene match: 10. The CDR3 is 18 amino acids. The DNA for the CDR3 is TGTGCCAGCAGCTTAACGGGGGACAGAAGTGATAGCAATCAGCCCCAGCATTTT. This encodes CASSLTGDRSDSNQPQHF.

The J gene is TRBJ2-5, the V gene TRBV29-1; D not resolved. CDR3 length: 13 amino acids. Trimming removed 4 bases from V and 1 base from J, with 10 bases in between. Germline CDR1 is SQVTM and CDR2 is ANQGSEA. The CDR3 DNA reads as TGCAGCGTTGTTGGGTCGGGCCAAGAGACCCAGTACTTC. As protein: CSVVGSGQETQYF.

The chain uses TRBV15 and TRBJ1-2; 7 bases match TRBD1. The CDR3 is 15 residues long. Trimming took 1 base from V and 3 from J; bases not matched to a gene: 5. CDR1 LNHNV and CDR2 YYDKDF come from the germline V gene (reference sequence). CDR3 region: CATSRVTRGDYGYTF. The DNA of the CDR3 is TGTGCCACCAGCAGAGTAACCAGGGGGGACTATGGCTACACCTTC.

This clone was picked up a small number of times. The V and J genes are TRBV28 and TRBJ1-5; 7 bases align to TRBD1. CDR3 length equals 12 residues. The ends lost 8 bases at V and 9 bases at J; junction bases unmatched: 7. Germline V gives CDR1 MDHEN, CDR2 SYDVKM. CDR3 nucleotide sequence: TGTGCCAGCCAACAGGGGTTAAGGCCCCAGCATTTT. Translating gives CASQQGLRPQHF.

The chain joins TRBV6-1 to TRBJ1-1; no reliable D call. The CDR3 is 13 amino acids. The V and J ends lost 2 bases and 0 bases respectively, with 4 bases between them. The germline V gene has CDR1 MNHNS and CDR2 SASEGT. The chain's CDR3 is CASSEQLNTEAFF. In nucleotides, the CDR3 is TGTGCCAGCAGTGAACAGTTGAACACTGAAGCTTTCTTT.

The chain joins TRBV5-6 to TRBJ2-3, with D possibly TRBD2 on 6 matching bases. Trimming stripped 7 bases from V and 0 bases from J, with 15 bases between. Germline CDR1 and CDR2: SGHDT and YYEEEE. The CDR3 covers 15 residues. For the CDR3, the DNA is TGTGCCAGCGGGGCGGGATGGTGGAGCACAGATACGCAGTATTTT. Amino acid sequence: CASGAGWWSTDTQYF.

The gene calls are TRBV5-1 and TRBJ1-6; 8 bases line up with TRBD1. This CDR3 has 16 amino acids. Per germline, CDR1 SGHRS and CDR2 YFSETQ. V shed 1 base, J shed 6 bases, and the junction held 6 bases outside the gene matches. The CDR3: CASSLRQGATNSPLHF. CDR3 DNA: TGCGCCAGCAGCTTGAGGCAGGGGGCGACTAATTCACCCCTCCACTTT.

The V and J genes are TRBV7-9 and TRBJ2-5; maybe TRBD2 (5 bases). V lost 2 bases and J lost 5, with 15 bases in between. CDR3 length equals 15 residues. Germline V CDR1 and CDR2: SEHNR, FQNEAQ (reference sequence). The CDR3 spells CASSLSTVGGETQYF. The CDR3 nucleotides are TGTGCCAGCAGCTTATCTACAGTGGGCGGGGAGACCCAGTACTTC.

As regards this clone: A read error may account for a junction end that differs from germline. The same CDR3 arises from other DNA sequences in this sample as well. The gene calls are TRBV28 and TRBJ1-1; TRBD1 might be the D (6 bases). The CDR3 is made up of 13 amino acids. The germline CDR1 and CDR2 sequences are MDHEN and SYDVKM. CDR3 loop: CASSTQGYTEAFF. The CDR3 DNA reads as TGCGCCAGCAGTACACAGGGATACACTGAAGCTTTCTTT.

The chain uses TRBV29-1 and TRBJ1-2; D remains ambiguous. The germline V gene encodes CDR1 SQVTM and CDR2 ANQGSEA. V lost 8 bases and J 2 bases, leaving 12 bases between the germline ends. The CDR3 runs to 12 residues. This CDR3 reads CSHWTANYGYTF. In nucleotides, the CDR3 is TGCAGCCATTGGACTGCCAACTATGGCTACACCTTC.

The chain couples TRBV7-2 to TRBJ2-7; no clear D. From germline, CDR1 is SGHTA and CDR2 FQGNSA. The CDR3 totals 15 residues. With 1 base removed from V and 2 bases from J, the gap between germline ends came to 12 bases. The CDR3 bases are TGTGCCAGCAGCTTAGTGTCGTCGGGTACCTACGAGCAGTACTTC. Residues: CASSLVSSGTYEQYF.

This chain uses TRBV11-3 with TRBJ2-1; 10 nucleotides match TRBD2. Trimming cost V 1 base and J 8 bases; bases outside gene matches: 5. Germline loops: CDR1 SGHNT, CDR2 YENEEA. The CDR3 totals 15 residues. The CDR3 DNA follows: TGTGCCAGCAGCTTAGCTAGCGGGAGAAGTTATGAGCAGTTCTTC. Protein: CASSLASGRSYEQFF. The full variable domain, in which reference TRBV11-3 and TRBJ2-1 provide the parts outside the CDR3, is EAGVVQSPRYKIIEKKQPVAFWCNPISGHNTLYWYLQNLGQGPELLIRYENEEAVDDSQLPKDRFSAERLKGVDSTLKIQPAELGDSAVYLCASSLASGRSYEQFFGPGTRLTVL.

The chain is built from TRBV18 and TRBJ2-2, with D tentatively TRBD2 (5 bases). Germline CDR1 KGHSH, CDR2 LQKENI. Trimming took 2 bases from V and 5 from J, leaving 12 bases between them. The CDR3 consists of 15 residues. CDR3 nucleotide sequence: TGTGCCAGCTCACCAGAGGGCAGAGGGACCGGGGAGCTGTTTTTT. Translation: CASSPEGRGTGELFF.

The chain uses TRBV7-2 and TRBJ1-2; TRBD1 might be the D (5 bases). Trimming shortened V by 5 bases and J by 2 bases, and 24 bases separated the two germline ends. The germline V gene has CDR1 SGHTA and CDR2 FQGNSA. This CDR3 contains 18 residues. CDR3 loop: CASSPRGARAYGNYGYTF. The CDR3, as DNA: TGTGCCAGCAGCCCTAGGGGCGCCAGGGCTTACGGGAACTATGGCTACACCTTC.

J is TRBJ2-7 and V is TRBV30, with unresolved D. The ends were cut back, 0 bases at V and 3 bases at J, with 9 bases in the middle. Germline V lookup: CDR1 GTSNPN, CDR2 SVGIG (reference sequence). The CDR3 has 13 amino acids. The CDR3 reads CAWSVLQFYEQYF. DNA for the CDR3: TGTGCCTGGAGTGTATTACAGTTCTACGAGCAGTACTTC.

V and J are TRBV30 and TRBJ2-7; 9 bases line up with TRBD2. CDR1 is GTSNPN, CDR2 SVGIG, per germline (reference sequence). V lost 2 bases and J lost 2; bases outside the gene matches: 4. The CDR3 extends over 14 amino acids. DNA for the CDR3: TGTGCCTGGAGTCTTGGCGGGAGGGCCTACGAGCAGTACTTC. Protein product: CAWSLGGRAYEQYF. The full variable domain, in which reference TRBV30 and TRBJ2-7 provide the parts outside the CDR3, is SQTIHQWPATLVQPVGSPLSLECTVEGTSNPNLYWYRQAAGRGLQLLFYSVGIGQISSEVPQNLSASRPQDRQFILSSKKLLLSDSGFYLCAWSLGGRAYEQYFGPGTRLTVT.

This clone was seen a single time. The V call is TRBV10-2, the J call TRBJ1-1; no clear D. The V end lost 8 bases, the J end lost 4 bases, and 17 bases lay between the germline ends. The V gene's germline CDR1 is WSHSY and CDR2 SAAADI. The CDR3 is 14 amino acids. CDR3 DNA sequence: TGCGCCAGCGCCGGGCCCGGAGGAGTCACTGAAGCTTTCTTT. It yields the protein CASAGPGGVTEAFF.

The chain uses TRBV25-1 and TRBJ2-5, with D possibly matching TRBD2 (6 bases). Germline loops: CDR1 MGHDK, CDR2 SYGVNS. The CDR3 has 12 residues. Trimming left V 6 bases short and J 5 bases short, with 10 bases between. CDR3 in amino acids: CASREGTETQYF. CDR3 nucleotides: TGTGCCAGCAGGGAGGGCACGGAGACCCAGTACTTC.